This record looks at one T cell receptor beta chain sequence and its context. Each subset's genomic DNA was shared equally among a number of immunoSEQ plates. DNA input for the unsorted PBMC replicate PCRs was roughly 330 ng, 30,000 to 35,000 T cell genomes. Sequencing was performed on unsorted PBMC DNA using ten immunoSEQ deep assay plates. Assay: immunoSEQ multiplex PCR; the TCRdb copy retains only in-frame clones and omits some. The sample includes hundreds of thousands of clones, around three quarters of them seen just once. The data originate from a study of shared clonotypes between healthy human individuals. Unsorted samples used about 90 million PBMCs for genomic DNA. Trimming took off 5 bases at V and 3 bases at J, with 10 bases between the two ends. There are 12 residues in the CDR3. Germline values: CDR1 GTSNPN, CDR2 SVGIG (reference sequence).

The origin of this receptor is a woman in her thirties or forties in good health. Some clones in this sample may be carry-over from other donors' samples. This sequence joins TRBV30 and TRBJ2-5; D not resolved. The source material was PBMCs. CDR3 coding DNA: TGTGCCTGGGGCCGGGCCAAAGAGACCCAGTACTTC. Translation: CAWGRAKETQYF.